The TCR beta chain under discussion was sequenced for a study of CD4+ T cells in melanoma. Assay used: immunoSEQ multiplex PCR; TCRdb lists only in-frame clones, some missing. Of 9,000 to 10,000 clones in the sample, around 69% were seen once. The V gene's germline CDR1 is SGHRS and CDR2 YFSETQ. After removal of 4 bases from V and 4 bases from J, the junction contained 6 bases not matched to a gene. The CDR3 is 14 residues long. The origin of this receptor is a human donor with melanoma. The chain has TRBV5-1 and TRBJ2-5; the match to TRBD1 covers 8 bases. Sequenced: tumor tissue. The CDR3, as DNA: TGCGCCAGCAGCCCAGGGGGCCCCCGAGAGACCCAGTACTTC. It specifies CASSPGGPRETQYF. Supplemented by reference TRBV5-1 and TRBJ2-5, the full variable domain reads KAGVTQTPRYLIKTRGQQVTLSCSPISGHRSVSWYQQTPGQGLQFLFEYFSETQRNKGNFPGRFSGRQFSNSRSEMNVSTLELGDSALYLCASSPGGPRETQYFGPGTRLLVL.